This is a list of T cell receptor beta chains from one sample in a study of somatic mutations in cytotoxic T cells in rheumatoid arthritis. Assay: immunoSEQ multiplex PCR; the TCRdb copy retains only in-frame clones and omits some. This sample has about 9,200 clones, with almost 80% found just once. Material: CD8+ T cells sorted from blood. These receptors all stem from an adult with rheumatoid arthritis. Each CDR3 is given with its conserved first and last residue. Fields, in order: J gene, D gene, clone size, V gene, CDR3 protein, CDR3 DNA. D genes are given only for firm matches. Clone size is stated in some rows and not others, as once, few, many or a class when expanded.

j_gene: TRBJ1-2; d_gene: NA; abundance: NA; v_gene: TRBV9; CDR3aa: CASSVSTGGNYGYTF; CDR3nt: TGTGCCAGCAGCGTGTCCACGGGGGGTAACTATGGCTACACCTTC
j_gene: TRBJ2-7; d_gene: NA; abundance: NA; v_gene: TRBV4-1; CDR3aa: CASSQERLATYEQYF; CDR3nt: TGCGCCAGCAGCCAAGAGAGGCTGGCAACCTACGAGCAGTACTTC
j_gene: TRBJ2-3; d_gene: TRBD2; abundance: once; v_gene: TRBV27; CDR3aa: CASSLGLAGGPRTDTQYF; CDR3nt: TGTGCCAGCAGTTTGGGGCTAGCGGGGGGGCCTCGCACAGATACGCAGTATTTT
j_gene: TRBJ2-1; d_gene: TRBD2; abundance: NA; v_gene: TRBV28; CDR3aa: CASSLGFSGGEFF; CDR3nt: TGTGCCAGCAGTTTAGGGTTTAGCGGGGGGGAGTTCTTC
j_gene: TRBJ1-2; d_gene: NA; abundance: NA; v_gene: TRBV7-9; CDR3aa: CASSSFGTGYGYTF; CDR3nt: TGTGCCAGCAGCTCGTTTGGGACGGGCTATGGCTACACCTTC
j_gene: TRBJ2-1; d_gene: TRBD1; abundance: NA; v_gene: TRBV10-2; CDR3aa: CASRIQPGQGSYNEQFF; CDR3nt: TGCGCCAGCAGAATACAACCGGGACAGGGGTCCTACAATGAGCAGTTCTTC
j_gene: TRBJ2-2; d_gene: TRBD1; abundance: NA; v_gene: TRBV2; CDR3aa: CRWGQGPGELFF; CDR3nt: TGTAGGTGGGGACAGGGGCCCGGGGAGCTGTTTTTT
j_gene: TRBJ1-5; d_gene: NA; abundance: NA; v_gene: TRBV7-8; CDR3aa: CASSPQTRLSNQPQHF; CDR3nt: TGTGCCAGCAGCCCTCAGACGCGCCTTAGCAATCAGCCCCAGCATTTT
j_gene: TRBJ2-7; d_gene: TRBD1; abundance: NA; v_gene: TRBV5-6; CDR3aa: CASSLGRGIREQYF; CDR3nt: TGTGCCAGCAGCTTGGGCAGGGGGATTAGGGAGCAGTACTTC
j_gene: TRBJ2-7; d_gene: NA; abundance: NA; v_gene: TRBV27; CDR3aa: CASSLSSPDAGPYEQYF; CDR3nt: TGTGCCAGCAGTTTATCTTCCCCCGACGCAGGGCCCTACGAGCAGTACTTC
j_gene: TRBJ2-3; d_gene: NA; abundance: NA; v_gene: TRBV10-1; CDR3aa: CASSARVADTQYF; CDR3nt: TGCGCCAGCAGTGCTCGCGTCGCAGATACGCAGTATTTT
j_gene: TRBJ2-2; d_gene: TRBD1; abundance: NA; v_gene: TRBV6-6; CDR3aa: CASSPGTGGVGELFF; CDR3nt: TGTGCCAGCAGTCCCGGGACAGGGGGAGTCGGGGAGCTGTTTTTT
j_gene: TRBJ1-1; d_gene: NA; abundance: NA; v_gene: TRBV7-6; CDR3aa: CASSATNTEAFF; CDR3nt: TGTGCCAGCAGCGCGACGAACACTGAAGCTTTCTTT
j_gene: TRBJ1-1; d_gene: TRBD1; abundance: NA; v_gene: TRBV7-2; CDR3aa: CASSTYRQGKNTEAFF; CDR3nt: TGTGCCAGCAGCACATACCGACAGGGTAAGAACACTGAAGCTTTCTTT
j_gene: TRBJ1-2; d_gene: NA; abundance: NA; v_gene: TRBV5-4; CDR3aa: CASSPTGLVYGYTF; CDR3nt: TGTGCCAGCAGTCCCACAGGGCTCGTCTATGGCTACACCTTC
j_gene: TRBJ2-2; d_gene: NA; abundance: NA; v_gene: TRBV7-3; CDR3aa: CASSRALGGNTGELFF; CDR3nt: TGTGCCAGCAGCCGTGCTTTGGGGGGGAACACCGGGGAGCTGTTTTTT
j_gene: TRBJ2-7; d_gene: NA; abundance: NA; v_gene: TRBV4-1; CDR3aa: CASSQVGLIEQYF; CDR3nt: TGCGCCAGCAGCCAAGTTGGACTAATAGAGCAGTACTTC
j_gene: TRBJ2-1; d_gene: TRBD1; abundance: NA; v_gene: TRBV30; CDR3aa: CAWSVDRGNEQFF; CDR3nt: TGTGCCTGGAGTGTAGACAGGGGGAATGAGCAGTTCTTC
j_gene: TRBJ2-3; d_gene: TRBD2; abundance: NA; v_gene: TRBV4-1; CDR3aa: CASSQYGGGVDTQYF; CDR3nt: TGCGCCAGCAGCCAGTACGGCGGGGGGGTGGATACGCAGTATTTT
j_gene: TRBJ2-5; d_gene: NA; abundance: NA; v_gene: TRBV14; CDR3aa: CASSRNRALETQYF; CDR3nt: TGTGCCAGCAGCCGAAACAGGGCTTTAGAGACCCAGTACTTC
j_gene: TRBJ2-7; d_gene: NA; abundance: once; v_gene: TRBV19; CDR3aa: CASSITRTTYEQYF; CDR3nt: TGTGCCAGTAGTATAACCAGGACTACCTACGAGCAGTACTTC
j_gene: TRBJ2-7; d_gene: TRBD2; abundance: NA; v_gene: TRBV6-1; CDR3aa: CASSEAGLASYEQYF; CDR3nt: TGTGCCAGCAGTGAAGCGGGACTAGCGTCCTACGAGCAGTACTTC
j_gene: TRBJ1-5; d_gene: NA; abundance: NA; v_gene: TRBV5-8; CDR3aa: CASSLRSRMDSNQPQHF; CDR3nt: TGTGCCAGCAGCTTGCGTTCGCGGATGGATAGCAATCAGCCCCAGCATTTT
j_gene: TRBJ2-5; d_gene: NA; abundance: NA; v_gene: TRBV14; CDR3aa: CASGPLEGVPQETQYF; CDR3nt: TGTGCCAGCGGCCCCCTCGAAGGGGTCCCCCAAGAGACCCAGTACTTC
j_gene: TRBJ2-3; d_gene: NA; abundance: NA; v_gene: TRBV7-3; CDR3aa: CASSLRVRGTDTQYF; CDR3nt: TGTGCCAGCAGCTTAAGGGTCAGGGGAACAGATACGCAGTATTTT